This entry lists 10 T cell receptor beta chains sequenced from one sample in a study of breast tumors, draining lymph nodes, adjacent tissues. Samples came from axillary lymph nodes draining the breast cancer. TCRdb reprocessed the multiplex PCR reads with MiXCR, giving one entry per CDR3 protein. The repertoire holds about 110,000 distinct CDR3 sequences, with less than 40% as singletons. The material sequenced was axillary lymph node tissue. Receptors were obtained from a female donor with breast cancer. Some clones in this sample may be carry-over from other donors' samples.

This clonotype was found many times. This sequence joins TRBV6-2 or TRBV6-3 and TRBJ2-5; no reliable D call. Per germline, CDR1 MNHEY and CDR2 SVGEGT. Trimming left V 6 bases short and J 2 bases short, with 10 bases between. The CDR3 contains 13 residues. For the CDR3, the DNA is TGTGCCAGCAGGTCATTGGGGCAAGAGACCCAGTACTTC. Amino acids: CASRSLGQETQYF.

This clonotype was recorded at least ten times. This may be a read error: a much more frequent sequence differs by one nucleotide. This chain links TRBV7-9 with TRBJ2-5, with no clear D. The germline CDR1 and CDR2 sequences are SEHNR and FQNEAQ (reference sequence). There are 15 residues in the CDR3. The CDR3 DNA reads TGTGCCAGCAGCTTAGCGCTAGACATCCAAGAGACCCAGCACTTC. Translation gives CASSLALDIQETQHF.

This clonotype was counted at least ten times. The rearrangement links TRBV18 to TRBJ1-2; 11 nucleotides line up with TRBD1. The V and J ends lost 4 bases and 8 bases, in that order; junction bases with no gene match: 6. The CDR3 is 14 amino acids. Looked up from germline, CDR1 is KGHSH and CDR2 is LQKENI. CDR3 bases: TGTGCCAGCTCACTGGACAGGGGGCTCGAGGGCTACACCTTC. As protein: CASSLDRGLEGYTF.

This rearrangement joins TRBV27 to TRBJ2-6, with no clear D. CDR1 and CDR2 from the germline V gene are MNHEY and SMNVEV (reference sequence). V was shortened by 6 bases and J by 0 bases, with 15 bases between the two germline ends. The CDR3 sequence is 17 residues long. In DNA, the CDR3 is TGTGCCAGCAGCTCCCCCGGGCTGTGCTCTGGGGCCAACGTCCTGACTTTC. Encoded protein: CASSSPGLCSGANVLTF.

CDR3 region: CASSRSSGGARTTDTQYF. The CDR3 nucleotides are TGTGCCAGCAGTCGCTCTAGCGGGGGGGCGCGGACCACAGATACGCAGTATTTT. V is TRBV6-6 and J is TRBJ2-3, with 12 bases lining up with TRBD2. Looked up from germline, CDR1 is MNHNY and CDR2 is SVGAGI (reference sequence). With V trimmed by 5 bases and J by 2 bases, 11 bases remained unmatched. This CDR3 contains 18 residues.

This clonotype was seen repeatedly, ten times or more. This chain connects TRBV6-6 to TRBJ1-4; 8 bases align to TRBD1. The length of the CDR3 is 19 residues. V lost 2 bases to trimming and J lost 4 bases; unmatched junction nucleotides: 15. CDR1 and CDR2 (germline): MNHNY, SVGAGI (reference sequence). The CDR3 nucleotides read TGTGCCAGCAGTTACCGCTTGCAGGGGGCGGATATTGATAATGAAAAACTGTTTTTT. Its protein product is CASSYRLQGADIDNEKLFF.

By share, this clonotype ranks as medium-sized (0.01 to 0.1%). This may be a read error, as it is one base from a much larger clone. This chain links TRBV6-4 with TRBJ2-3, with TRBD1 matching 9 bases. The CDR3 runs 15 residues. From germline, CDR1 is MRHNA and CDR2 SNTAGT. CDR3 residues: CASSHSRQGADTQYF. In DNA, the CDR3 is TGTGCCAGCAGTCACTCTAGACAGGGGGCAGATACGCAGTATTTT.

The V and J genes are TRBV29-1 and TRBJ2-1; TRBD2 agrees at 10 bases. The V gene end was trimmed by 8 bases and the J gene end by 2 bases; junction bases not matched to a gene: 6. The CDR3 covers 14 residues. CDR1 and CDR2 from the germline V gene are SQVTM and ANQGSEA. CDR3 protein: CSSSGLATYNEQFF. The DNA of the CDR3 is TGCAGCAGTTCGGGACTAGCGACCTACAATGAGCAGTTCTTC.

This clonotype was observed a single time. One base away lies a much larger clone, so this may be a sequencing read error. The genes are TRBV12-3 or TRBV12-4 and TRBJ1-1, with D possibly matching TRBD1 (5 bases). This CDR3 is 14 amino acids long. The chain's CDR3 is CASSLTLSGTEVFF. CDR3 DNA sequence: TGTGCCAGCAGTTTGACACTTTCCGGGACTGAAGTTTTCTTT.

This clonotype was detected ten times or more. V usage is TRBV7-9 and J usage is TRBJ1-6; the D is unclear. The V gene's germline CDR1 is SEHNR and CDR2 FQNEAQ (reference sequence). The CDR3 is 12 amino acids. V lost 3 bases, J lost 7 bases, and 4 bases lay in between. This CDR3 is CASSLGNSPLHF. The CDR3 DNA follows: TGTGCCAGCAGCTTGGGAAATTCACCCCTCCACTTT.